This T cell receptor beta chain was recorded in a study of cytomegalovirus exposure and HLA in healthy donors. Study as a whole: It was reported in a later analysis that the same platform had been used for the 120 or so validation repertoires as for the roughly 670 first-cohort repertoires. Study-level results: Testing in vitro showed a few CMV-associated chains specific for CMV antigens. Published work reported that the classifier diagnosed cytomegalovirus status with high specificity and sensitivity.

V lost 3 bases to trimming and J lost 0 bases, with 9 bases between them. Germline V gene sequence: CDR1 MGHDK, CDR2 SYGVNS. The CDR3 is made up of 15 amino acids. As to this clone: Its antigen is as yet unknown.

The protocol was immunoSEQ multiplex PCR, while the TCRdb copy is restricted to in-frame clones and leaves out a portion. The sample contains some 150,000 clones, 86% of which appear only once. This clonotype was obtained from a man aged 18 to 30 in good health and CMV-seropositive. V gene TRBV25-1 combines with J gene TRBJ2-1; possible D gene TRBD2, 6 bases. The sequenced sample consisted of PBMCs. CDR3 DNA: TGTGCCAGCAGTGATAGCGGCTACTCCTACAATGAGCAGTTCTTC. Its translation: CASSDSGYSYNEQFF.